The rows below give T cell receptor beta chains drawn from one sample of a study of cytomegalovirus exposure and HLA in healthy donors. The protocol was immunoSEQ multiplex PCR, while the TCRdb copy is restricted to in-frame clones and leaves out a portion. Of 150,000 to 200,000 clones listed, more than 70% are singletons. Specimen: PBMCs. The receptors were sampled from a man younger than 35 in good health and CMV-seropositive. CDR3s include the opening cysteine and the closing phenylalanine or tryptophan. D genes are given only for firm matches. Size tells how often a clone was seen (once, few, many) or the class of an expanded clone, and some rows leave it out.

j_call clone_size v_call d_call cdr3_nt cdr3_aa
TRBJ1-2 - TRBV10-3 - TGTGCCATCAGTGTATCTTATGGCTACACCTTC CAISVSYGYTF
TRBJ2-2 - TRBV10-1 TRBD2 TGCGCCAGCAGTGAGTCTGGACTAGCGGGCGGGACCGGGGAGCTGTTTTTT CASSESGLAGGTGELFF
TRBJ1-1 - TRBV27 - TGTGCCAGCAGTCCTAAGCCCGGGGGGGACACTGAAGCTTTCTTT CASSPKPGGDTEAFF
TRBJ1-4 - TRBV28 - TGTGCCAGCAGTTTAAATTCCTCCCCCCGAAAACTGTTTTTT CASSLNSSPRKLFF
TRBJ2-7 - TRBV7-6 - TGTGCCAGCAGCTTAAACCTCCGAGAACGGGAGCTTTCCTACGAGCAGTACTTC CASSLNLRERELSYEQYF
TRBJ2-3 - TRBV28 - TGTGCCAGCAGTTTATACAGGGCCACAGATACGCAGTATTTT CASSLYRATDTQYF
TRBJ2-7 - TRBV11-2 - TGTGCCAGCAGCTCTGGGACTCTATCCTACGAGCAGTACTTC CASSSGTLSYEQYF
TRBJ1-1 few TRBV7-6 - TGTGCCAGCAGCTTAGTCGCGGGTGGTGAAGCTTTCTTT CASSLVAGGEAFF
TRBJ2-7 - TRBV5-1 TRBD1 TGCGCCAGCAGCCTTACTACAGGGGTAAGCGAGCAGTACTTC CASSLTTGVSEQYF
TRBJ2-7 few TRBV28 TRBD2 TGTGCCAGCAGCCCGACTAGCGGGAGGGCCGACGAGCAGTACTTC CASSPTSGRADEQYF
TRBJ2-7 - TRBV7-3 - TGTGCCAGCAGCCCTACCTTCTCAAGTGAGCAGTACTTC CASSPTFSSEQYF
TRBJ2-4 - TRBV4-1 TRBD1 TGCGCCAGCAGCCAGGGGACAGGGCTTGGTTGGAGGAAGGACATTCAGTACTTC CASSQGTGLGWRKDIQYF
TRBJ1-1 - TRBV19 - TGTGCCAGTAGTAAGCAGGGCACTGAAGCTTTCTTT CASSKQGTEAFF
TRBJ2-7 - TRBV6-5 - TGTGCCAGCAGTCGTGAGGGAATCTCCTACGAACAGTACTTC CASSREGISYEQYF
TRBJ2-1 - TRBV7-9 - TGTGCCAGCAGCTTGCCACAGGGTAACAATGAGCAGTTCTTC CASSLPQGNNEQFF
TRBJ2-1 - TRBV4-1 - TGCGCCAGCAGCAATGGGAGTACCTACAATGAGCAGTTCTTC CASSNGSTYNEQFF
TRBJ2-1 - TRBV5-1 TRBD1 TGCGCCAGCAGCAAGGGACAGGGGGCCAAGGTGCCCAATGAGCAGTTCTTC CASSKGQGAKVPNEQFF
TRBJ2-1 - TRBV7-2 TRBD1 TGTGCCAGCAGCTTAGGCTGGGACAGGGTCGTCAATGAGCAGTTCTTC CASSLGWDRVVNEQFF
TRBJ2-7 - TRBV14 TRBD2 TGTGCCAGCAGCCAAGGGCTGGGCGGGAGAGTGGACGAGCAGTACTTC CASSQGLGGRVDEQYF
TRBJ1-2 - TRBV28 - TGTGCCAGCAGCCTTACAGGGTACTATGGCTACACCTTC CASSLTGYYGYTF
TRBJ2-1 - TRBV4-1 TRBD2 TGCGCCAGCAGCCAACTTTGGACTAGCGGGAGGTACAATGAGCAGTTCTTC CASSQLWTSGRYNEQFF
TRBJ2-7 - TRBV27 TRBD1 TGTGCCAGCAGACCCTCCGGGACAGGGTCCTACGAGCAGTACTTC CASRPSGTGSYEQYF
TRBJ2-1 - TRBV6-5 TRBD2 TGTGCCAGCAGTTGGGGGGGTGATGAGCAGTTCTTC CASSWGGDEQFF
TRBJ1-6 - TRBV7-9 - TGTGCCAGCAGCTCTTCGCAGGGATCGAATTCACCCCTCCACTTT CASSSSQGSNSPLHF
TRBJ2-7 - TRBV5-4 - TGTGCCAGCAGCTTGGCGAGTTCCCCCTACGAGCAGTACTTC CASSLASSPYEQYF
TRBJ1-5 - TRBV7-3 - TGTGCAATCGGGGGGGGCCTCTTCGGGCAGCCCCAGCATTTT CAIGGGLFGQPQHF
TRBJ2-5 - TRBV2 TRBD1 TGTGCCAGCGACAGGGGCCAAGAGACCCAGTACTTC CASDRGQETQYF
TRBJ2-1 - TRBV6-6 - TGTGCCAGCAGCGCAGGACTAACTTACAATGAGCAGTTCTTC CASSAGLTYNEQFF
TRBJ1-1 - TRBV14 - TGTGCCAGCAGCCAAAGGGGATACCCAGGAGTAGCTTTCTTT CASSQRGYPGVAFF
TRBJ2-7 - TRBV6-5 - TGTGCCAGCAGGGGTAGTGCGGGACCCCCCTACGAGCAGTACTTC CASRGSAGPPYEQYF
TRBJ2-3 - TRBV27 TRBD2 TGTGCCAGCAGTATAAAAAGCGGGAGGGCCCTCACGGATACGCAGTATTTT CASSIKSGRALTDTQYF
TRBJ2-7 - TRBV11-2 TRBD2 TGTGCCAGCAGGCGACTAGCGGGAGCGTACGAGCAGTACTTC CASRRLAGAYEQYF